This T cell receptor (beta chain) was identified in a study of T cells in Graves' hyperthyroidism and ophthalmopathy. Study observations and caveats: Blood also showed most of the thyroid clonotypes that were expanded above 0.001. The model's output predicted ophthalmopathy at a median of about 5.9 months prior to onset.

Comment on this clonotype: What it binds is not known.

The CDR3 runs to 15 residues. With 6 bases clipped from V and 1 base from J, the junction kept 8 bases outside the gene matches. Germline assignment: CDR1 DFQATT and CDR2 SNEGSKA (reference sequence). Ophthalmopathy patients had moderate-to-severe active disease, CAS ≥3, NOSPECS ≥4, and disease duration under 3 months. Diagnostic assessment was based on clinical symptoms, serum thyroxine and TRAb, thyroid ultrasound and orbital computed tomography. RNA transcripts served as the template for amplifying TCR beta CDR3 regions. Initially, a first-round RT-PCR of the TCR CDR3 employed the HTBI primer set. In TCRdb, the multiplex PCR reads were re-called with MiXCR into one record per CDR3 protein. Here the sample spans roughly 650,000 distinct CDR3 sequences, approximately 15% being singletons.

The clonotype was recovered from a woman between 40 and 55 years old with Graves' ophthalmopathy. The rearrangement joins TRBV20-1 to TRBJ2-1; 8 nucleotides line up with TRBD2. The material sequenced was blood. The CDR3 is CSARTSFGSYNEQFF. For the CDR3, the DNA is TGCAGTGCCCGGACTAGCTTCGGATCCTACAATGAGCAGTTCTTC.